This T cell receptor (beta chain) derives from a study of PD-L1 blockade in urothelial cancer (dated by TCRdb to the late 2010s). About the study as a whole: Every patient began therapy around 2014 and was given atezolizumab 1,200 mg intravenously every 3 weeks. Blood samples gave a median of about 150,000 T cells and approximately 81,000 unique TCRs, with a median clonality of approximately 0.08. Blood samples were analyzed 3 weeks after the start of treatment (second dose) and 6 weeks after the start of treatment. In the same patients, pretreatment tumors underwent whole exome sequencing and RNA sequencing in addition to TCR sequencing. Durable clinical benefit meant progression-free survival longer than 6 months, and TCR features were also tested against progression-free and overall survival. Pretreatment blood TCR-seq was available for 30 or so patients, at least one posttreatment blood collection was obtained for some 25 patients, and tumor TCR-seq was available for some 25 patients. Durable clinical benefit was achieved by nine patients but not by the remaining 20. About 90% of the 29 patients were males with bladder-origin urothelial cancer, and 18 of 29 reported a prior smoking history. Pretreatment tumor samples, along with matched peripheral blood serially collected before and after atezolizumab treatment, were subjected to TCR sequencing. Somatic, immune and clinical correlates of response to PD-L1 blockade with atezolizumab in urothelial cancer were the focus of an exploratory multi-omic analysis. An ECOG performance status of 0 or 1 was recorded for the patients, and 0 to 3 prior chemotherapy regimens had been received by the patients. Study-wide findings and limitations: Because the sample size was small (n ≈ 30) and many exploratory analyses were performed, the results are intended to be hypothesis-generating. Improved progression-free and overall survival was associated with having pretreatment peripheral blood TCR clonality below the median. Among patients with durable benefit, tumor-associated TCR clones showed greater expansion in peripheral blood 3 weeks after treatment started (n ≈ 20, p = 0.022).

Comment on this clone: Its antigen remains unidentified. No base qualities exist here, and no much larger clone lies one base off it.

The time point label, read with the paper, signifies: pretreatment peripheral blood. The cohort included 29 patients with locally advanced or metastatic urothelial carcinoma who were treated at Memorial Sloan Kettering on a trial protocol. Peripheral blood mononuclear cells were collected pretreatment and during treatment, at between 1 and 8 total time points per patient. The Qiagen DNeasy Blood extraction kit was used to purify genomic DNA from total PBMCs and from tumor samples. PBMCs were collected pretreatment and during treatment, and were isolated and stored as previously described. Each PCR received spiked-in synthetic TCR analog templates so that absolute template abundance could be estimated from read counts. The immunoSEQ assay used bias-controlled V and J gene primers to amplify TCRbeta CDR3 regions from genomic DNA. Sequencing of rearranged TCRbeta segments was performed at approximately 20X coverage. The paper's data handling went like this. Sequencing errors were corrected by clustering, and CDR3s were annotated against IMGT so that V, D and J genes could be assigned. Downstream analyses used only productive TCRbeta rearrangements, leaving out any out-of-frame or stop-codon sequences. Clonality was calculated as one minus the Shannon entropy normalized by the log of the number of unique productive sequences. Fisher's exact test with Benjamini-Hochberg correction, using a cutoff of adjusted p below 0.01, was how clones that differed between time points or between blood and tumor were identified. The source is immuneACCESS, and TCRdb retained only in-frame sequences with V and J called. Part of the clones is not carried over; for the studies checked, unresolved V genes explain less than half of this, and the remainder is unexplained. V and J calls and clone size are copied from that table; D and trimming were computed from the DNA. The sample table lists about 86,000 clones, 85% of them with a count of one. Approximately 14% of the sample lies in the top ten.

There are 14 amino acids in the CDR3, from cysteine to phenylalanine inclusive. Only the CDR3 DNA is retained, 42 bases long and in frame from the first base. CDR1 SGHDN and CDR2 FVKESK are derived from the germline V gene. Trimming costs V 1 base and J 2 bases, and their ends lie 9 bases apart. The V gene is TRBV14 and the J gene is TRBJ2-7, with the D gene call left open. The source is a man in his fifties or sixties with urothelial cancer. This specimen was PBMCs, taken around atezolizumab (anti-PD-L1) treatment. The CDR3 protein sequence reads: CASSQGLFPYEQYF. The DNA reads as follows: TGTGCCAGCAGCCAAGGGCTGTTCCCCTACGAGCAGTACTTC.